The 8 T cell receptor beta chains presented below share a single source sample, sequenced in a study of cytomegalovirus exposure and HLA in healthy donors. Use of 60 Vbeta and 13 Jbeta primers characterized the PCR. Method: immunoSEQ multiplex PCR; TCRdb's copy keeps in-frame clones and lacks some. The sample gives roughly 180,000 clones, around 75% of which show up once; approximately 5.4% is in the top ten. Sequenced sample: PBMCs. Receptor source: a woman aged 25 to 39 in good health and CMV-seropositive.

This clone appeared a few times. This sequence joins TRBV18 and TRBJ1-5, with D hard to call. The CDR3 is made up of 16 amino acids. The germline gives CDR1 KGHSH, CDR2 LQKENI. Between the trimmed V and J ends, which lost 3 bases and 4 bases, there was a span of 16 bases. CDR3 amino acids: CASSPELVTPNQPQHF. CDR3 in DNA: TGTGCCAGCTCACCGGAACTAGTAACGCCGAATCAGCCCCAGCATTTT.

The V and J genes are TRBV5-1 and TRBJ1-4, with 7 bases that match TRBD1. Germline V gene lookup returns CDR1 SGHRS and CDR2 YFSETQ. The CDR3 contains 14 residues. V was pared by 0 bases and J by 6 bases, with 2 bases of the junction left unmatched. The CDR3 spells CASSLAGGDEKLFF. For the CDR3, the DNA is TGCGCCAGCAGCTTGGCAGGGGGTGATGAAAAACTGTTTTTT.

The genes are TRBV15 and TRBJ2-1; 10 bases fit TRBD1. This CDR3 contains 17 residues. V was clipped by 0 bases and J by 3 bases; unmatched bases: 5. From germline, CDR1 is LNHNV and CDR2 YYDKDF (reference sequence). The CDR3 nucleotides read TGTGCCACCAGCAGAGATCTTGGGACAGGGGTCTACAATGAGCAGTTCTTC. Protein sequence: CATSRDLGTGVYNEQFF.

The rearrangement uses TRBV11-2 and TRBJ1-2; TRBD1 matches at 9 bases. This CDR3 comprises 15 residues. Germline CDR1 SGHAT, CDR2 FQNNGV. Unmatched junction bases numbered 7, after V lost 1 base and J lost 7 bases. As DNA, the CDR3 is TGTGCCAGCAGCTTAGCACCGGGACAGGGACCTGGCTACACCTTC. This sequence encodes CASSLAPGQGPGYTF.

The gene calls are TRBV9 and TRBJ2-1; maybe TRBD2 (7 bases). This CDR3 region has 15 residues. The germline V gene encodes CDR1 SGDLS and CDR2 YYNGEE. Trimming took off 0 bases at V and 6 bases at J, with 13 bases between the two ends. The CDR3 protein is CASSVGAGAFNEQFF. In DNA, the CDR3 is TGTGCCAGCAGCGTAGGGGCGGGGGCCTTCAATGAGCAGTTCTTC.

This chain links TRBV5-1 with TRBJ1-1, with 10 bases lining up with TRBD1. V dropped 5 bases and J dropped 5; count of bases not matched to a gene: 3. Germline CDR1 and CDR2: SGHRS and YFSETQ. The CDR3 is made up of 13 amino acids. The CDR3 region is CASSRDRGTEAFF. The CDR3 DNA follows: TGCGCCAGCAGTCGGGACAGGGGTACTGAAGCTTTCTTT.

J is TRBJ2-5 and V is TRBV27; maybe TRBD2 (5 bases). Germline CDR1 is MNHEY and CDR2 is SMNVEV (reference sequence). V was pared by 4 bases and J by 4 bases, with 13 bases between. The CDR3 extends over 14 amino acids. The CDR3 sequence is CASSSGSRAETQYF. For the CDR3, the DNA is TGTGCCAGCAGTTCCGGCTCGCGGGCAGAGACCCAGTACTTC.

This clone has only a few counts. This chain uses TRBV6-1 with TRBJ2-5; D is ambiguous. Trimming cost V 1 base and J 5 bases, with 11 bases left between them. CDR3 size: 14 residues. Germline lookup yields CDR1 MNHNS and CDR2 SASEGT. The CDR3 coding sequence is TGTGCCAGCAGTGAAGGATTATTCCGGGAGACCCAGTACTTC. This encodes CASSEGLFRETQYF.